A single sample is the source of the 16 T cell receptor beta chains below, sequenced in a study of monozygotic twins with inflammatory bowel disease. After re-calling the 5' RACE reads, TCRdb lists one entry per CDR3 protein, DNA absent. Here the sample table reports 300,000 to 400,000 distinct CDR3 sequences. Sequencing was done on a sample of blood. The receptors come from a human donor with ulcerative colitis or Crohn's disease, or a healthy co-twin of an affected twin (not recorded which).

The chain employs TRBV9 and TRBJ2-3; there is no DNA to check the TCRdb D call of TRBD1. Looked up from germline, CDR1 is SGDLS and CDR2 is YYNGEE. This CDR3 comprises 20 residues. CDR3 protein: CASSVGTGCRSSSRTDTQYF. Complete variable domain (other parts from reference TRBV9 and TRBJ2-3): DSGVTQTPKHLITATGQRVTLRCSPRSGDLSVYWYQQSLDQGLQFLIQYYNGEERAKGNILERFSAQQFPDLHSELNLSSLELGDSALYFCASSVGTGCRSSSRTDTQYFGPGTRLTVL.

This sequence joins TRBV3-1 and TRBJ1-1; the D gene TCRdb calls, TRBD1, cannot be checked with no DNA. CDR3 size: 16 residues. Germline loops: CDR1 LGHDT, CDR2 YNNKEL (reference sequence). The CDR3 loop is CASSQDRWGRYTEAFF.

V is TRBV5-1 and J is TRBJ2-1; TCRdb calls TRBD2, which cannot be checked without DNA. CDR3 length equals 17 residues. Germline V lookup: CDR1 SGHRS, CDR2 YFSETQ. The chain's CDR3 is CASSFSSGSPSYNEQFF.

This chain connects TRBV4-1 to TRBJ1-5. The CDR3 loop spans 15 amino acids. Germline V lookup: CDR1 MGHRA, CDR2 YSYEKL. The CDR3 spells CASSQVKGSNQPQHF.

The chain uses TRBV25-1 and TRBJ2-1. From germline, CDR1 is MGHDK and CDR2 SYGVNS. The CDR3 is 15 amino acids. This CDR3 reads CASSVSLRTYNEQFF. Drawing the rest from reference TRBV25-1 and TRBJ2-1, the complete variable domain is EADIYQTPRYLVIGTGKKITLECSQTMGHDKMYWYQQDPGMELHLIHYSYGVNSTEKGDLSSESTVSRIRTEHFPLTLESARPSHTSQYLCASSVSLRTYNEQFFGPGTRLTVL.

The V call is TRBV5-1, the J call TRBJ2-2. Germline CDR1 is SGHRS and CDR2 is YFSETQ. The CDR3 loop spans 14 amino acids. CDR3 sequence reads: CASSLGFSTGELFF.

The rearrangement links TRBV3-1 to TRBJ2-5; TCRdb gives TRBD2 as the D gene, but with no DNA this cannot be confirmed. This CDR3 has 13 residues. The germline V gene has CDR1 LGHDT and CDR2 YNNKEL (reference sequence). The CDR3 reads CASSQLVRETQYF.

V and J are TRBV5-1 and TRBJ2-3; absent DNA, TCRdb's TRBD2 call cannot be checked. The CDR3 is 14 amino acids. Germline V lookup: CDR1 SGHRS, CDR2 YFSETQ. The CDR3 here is CASSLGDFDAPQYF.

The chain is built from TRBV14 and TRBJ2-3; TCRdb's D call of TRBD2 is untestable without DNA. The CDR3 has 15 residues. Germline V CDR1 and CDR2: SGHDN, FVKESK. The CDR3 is CASSTRLAGGVTQYF.

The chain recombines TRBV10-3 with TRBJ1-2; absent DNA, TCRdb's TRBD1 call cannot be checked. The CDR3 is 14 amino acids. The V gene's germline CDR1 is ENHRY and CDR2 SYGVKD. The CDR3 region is CAISRDRENYGYTF.

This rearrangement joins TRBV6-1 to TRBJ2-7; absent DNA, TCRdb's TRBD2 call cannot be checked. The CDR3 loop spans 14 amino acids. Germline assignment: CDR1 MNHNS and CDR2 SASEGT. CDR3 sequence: CASTNAGGGYEQYF.

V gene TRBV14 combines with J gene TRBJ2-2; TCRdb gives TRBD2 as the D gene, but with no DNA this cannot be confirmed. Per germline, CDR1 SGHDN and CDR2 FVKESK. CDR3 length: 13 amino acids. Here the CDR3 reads CASRGTSAGELFF. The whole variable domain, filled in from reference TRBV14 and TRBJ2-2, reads EAGVTQFPSHSVIEKGQTVTLRCDPISGHDNLYWYRRVMGKEIKFLLHFVKESKQDESGMPNNRFLAERTGGTYSTLKVQPAELEDSGVYFCASRGTSAGELFFGEGSRLTVL.

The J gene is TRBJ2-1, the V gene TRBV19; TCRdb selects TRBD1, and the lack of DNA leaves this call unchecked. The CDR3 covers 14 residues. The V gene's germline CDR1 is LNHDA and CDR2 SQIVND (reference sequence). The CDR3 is CASTPTGASSEQFF.

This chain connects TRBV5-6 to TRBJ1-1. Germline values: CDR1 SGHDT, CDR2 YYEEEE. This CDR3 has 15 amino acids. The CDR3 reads CASSLRGRLNTEAFF.

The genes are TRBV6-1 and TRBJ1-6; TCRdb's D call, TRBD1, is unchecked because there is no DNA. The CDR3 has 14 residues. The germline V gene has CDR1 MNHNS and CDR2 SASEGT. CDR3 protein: CASSGGVKNSPLHF.

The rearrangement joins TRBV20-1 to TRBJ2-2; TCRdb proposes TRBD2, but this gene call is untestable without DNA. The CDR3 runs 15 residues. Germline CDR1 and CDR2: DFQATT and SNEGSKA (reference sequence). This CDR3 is CSARDRIRTTGELFF.